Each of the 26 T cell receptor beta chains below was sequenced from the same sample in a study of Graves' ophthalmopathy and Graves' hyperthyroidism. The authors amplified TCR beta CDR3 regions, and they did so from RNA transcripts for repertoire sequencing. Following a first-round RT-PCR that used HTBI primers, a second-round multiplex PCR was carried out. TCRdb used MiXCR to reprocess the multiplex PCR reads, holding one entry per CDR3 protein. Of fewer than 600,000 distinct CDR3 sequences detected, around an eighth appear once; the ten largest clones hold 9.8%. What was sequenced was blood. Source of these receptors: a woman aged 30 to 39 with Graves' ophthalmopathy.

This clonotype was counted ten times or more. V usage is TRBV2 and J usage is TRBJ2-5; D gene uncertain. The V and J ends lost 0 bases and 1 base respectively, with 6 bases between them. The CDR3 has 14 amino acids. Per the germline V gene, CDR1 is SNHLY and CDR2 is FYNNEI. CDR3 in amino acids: CASSEAGGQETQYF. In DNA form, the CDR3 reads TGTGCCAGCAGTGAAGCAGGCGGCCAAGAGACCCAGTACTTC.

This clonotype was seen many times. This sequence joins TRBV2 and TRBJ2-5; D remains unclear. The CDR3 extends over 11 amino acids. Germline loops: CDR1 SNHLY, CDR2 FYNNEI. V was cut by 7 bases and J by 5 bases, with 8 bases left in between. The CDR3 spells CASTPVETQYF. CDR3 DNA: TGTGCCAGCACCCCTGTGGAGACCCAGTACTTC.

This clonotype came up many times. CDR3 loop: CSARVPLPYEQYF. CDR3 bases: TGCAGTGCTAGAGTCCCCCTACCCTACGAGCAGTACTTC. The chain employs TRBV20-1 and TRBJ2-7; the D is unclear. Germline V gene sequence: CDR1 DFQATT, CDR2 SNEGSKA (reference sequence). V lost 1 base, J lost 2 bases, and 9 bases lay in between. The length of the CDR3 is 13 residues.

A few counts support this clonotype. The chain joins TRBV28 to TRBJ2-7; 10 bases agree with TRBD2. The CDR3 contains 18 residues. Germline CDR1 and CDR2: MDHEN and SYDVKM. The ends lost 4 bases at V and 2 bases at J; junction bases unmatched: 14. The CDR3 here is CASSSPPLRTSGTYEQYF. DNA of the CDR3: TGTGCCAGCAGTTCCCCCCCACTTCGGACTAGCGGAACCTACGAGCAGTACTTC.

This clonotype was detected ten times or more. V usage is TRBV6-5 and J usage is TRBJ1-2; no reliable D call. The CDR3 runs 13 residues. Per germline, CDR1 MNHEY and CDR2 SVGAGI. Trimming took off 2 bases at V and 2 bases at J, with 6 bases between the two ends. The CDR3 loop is CASSYPSNYGYTF. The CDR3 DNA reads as TGTGCCAGCAGTTACCCTTCGAACTATGGCTACACCTTC.

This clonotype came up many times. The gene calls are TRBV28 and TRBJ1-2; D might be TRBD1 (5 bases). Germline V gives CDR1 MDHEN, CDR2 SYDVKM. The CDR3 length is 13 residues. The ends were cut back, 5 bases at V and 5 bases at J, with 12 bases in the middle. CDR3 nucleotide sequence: TGTGCCAGCAGTCCCAGGGCGACATATGGCTACACCTTC. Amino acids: CASSPRATYGYTF.

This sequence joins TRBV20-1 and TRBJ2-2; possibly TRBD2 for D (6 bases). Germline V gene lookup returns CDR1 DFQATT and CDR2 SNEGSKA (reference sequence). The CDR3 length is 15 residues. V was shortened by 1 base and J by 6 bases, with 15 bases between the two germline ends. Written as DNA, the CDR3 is TGCAGTGCTAGAGGAGGCGGGGTTGGGGCCGGGGAGCTGTTTTTT. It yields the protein CSARGGGVGAGELFF.

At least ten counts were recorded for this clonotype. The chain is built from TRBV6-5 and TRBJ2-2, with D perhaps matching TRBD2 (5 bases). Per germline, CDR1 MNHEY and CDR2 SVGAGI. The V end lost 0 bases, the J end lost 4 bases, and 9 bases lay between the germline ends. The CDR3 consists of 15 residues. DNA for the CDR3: TGTGCCAGCAGTTACTCTGGACTGGCCACCGGGGAGCTGTTTTTT. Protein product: CASSYSGLATGELFF.

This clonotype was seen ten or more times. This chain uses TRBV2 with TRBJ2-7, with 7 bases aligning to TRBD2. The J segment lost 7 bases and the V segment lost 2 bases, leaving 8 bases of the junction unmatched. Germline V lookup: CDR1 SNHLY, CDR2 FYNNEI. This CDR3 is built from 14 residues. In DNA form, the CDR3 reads TGTGCCAGCAGTGAACCAGCGGGGATGGGGGAGCAGTACTTC. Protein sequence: CASSEPAGMGEQYF.

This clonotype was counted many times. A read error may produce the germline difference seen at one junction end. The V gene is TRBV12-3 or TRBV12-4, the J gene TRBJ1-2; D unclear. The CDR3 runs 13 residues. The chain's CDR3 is CANSFGDSYGYTF. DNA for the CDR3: TGTGCCAACAGTTTTGGGGATTCATATGGCTACACCTTC.

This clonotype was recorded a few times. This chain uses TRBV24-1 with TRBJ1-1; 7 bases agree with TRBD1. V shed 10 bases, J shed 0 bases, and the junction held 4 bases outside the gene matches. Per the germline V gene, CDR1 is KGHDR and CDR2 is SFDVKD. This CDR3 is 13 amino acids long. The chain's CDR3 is CATTDRLNTEAFF. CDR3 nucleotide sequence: TGTGCCACAACGGACAGGCTGAACACTGAAGCTTTCTTT.

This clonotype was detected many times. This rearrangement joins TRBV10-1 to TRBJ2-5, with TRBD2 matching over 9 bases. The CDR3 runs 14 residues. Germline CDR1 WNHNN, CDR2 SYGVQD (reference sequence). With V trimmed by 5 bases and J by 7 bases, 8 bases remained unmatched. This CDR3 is CASSPSGIGGTQYF. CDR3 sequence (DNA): TGCGCCAGCAGTCCTAGCGGGATAGGAGGGACCCAGTACTTC.

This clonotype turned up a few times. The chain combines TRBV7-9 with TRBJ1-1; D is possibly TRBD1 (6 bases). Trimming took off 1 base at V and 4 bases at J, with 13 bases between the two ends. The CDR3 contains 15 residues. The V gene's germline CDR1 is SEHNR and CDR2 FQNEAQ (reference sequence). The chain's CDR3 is CASSLGLGGITEAFF. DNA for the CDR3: TGTGCCAGCAGCTTAGGCCTGGGGGGCATCACTGAAGCTTTCTTT.

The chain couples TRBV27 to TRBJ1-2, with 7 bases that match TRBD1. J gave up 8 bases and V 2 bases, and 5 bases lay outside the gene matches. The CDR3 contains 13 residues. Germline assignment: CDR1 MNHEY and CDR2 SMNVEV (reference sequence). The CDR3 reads CASSLTGAEGYTF. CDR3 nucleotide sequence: TGTGCCAGCAGTTTAACAGGGGCAGAGGGCTACACCTTC.

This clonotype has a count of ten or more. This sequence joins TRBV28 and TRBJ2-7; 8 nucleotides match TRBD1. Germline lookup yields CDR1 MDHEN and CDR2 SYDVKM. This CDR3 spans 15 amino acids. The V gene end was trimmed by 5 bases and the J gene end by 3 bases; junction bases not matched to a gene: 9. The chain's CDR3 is CASSPTGERYYEQYF. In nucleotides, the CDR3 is TGTGCCAGCAGTCCGACAGGGGAGAGGTACTACGAGCAGTACTTC.

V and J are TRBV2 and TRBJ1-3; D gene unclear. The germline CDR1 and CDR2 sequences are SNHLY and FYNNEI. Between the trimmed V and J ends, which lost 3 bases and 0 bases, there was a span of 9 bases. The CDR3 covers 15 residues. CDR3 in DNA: TGTGCCAGCAGTGATGAGGGCCTCTCTGGAAACACCATATATTTT. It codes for CASSDEGLSGNTIYF.

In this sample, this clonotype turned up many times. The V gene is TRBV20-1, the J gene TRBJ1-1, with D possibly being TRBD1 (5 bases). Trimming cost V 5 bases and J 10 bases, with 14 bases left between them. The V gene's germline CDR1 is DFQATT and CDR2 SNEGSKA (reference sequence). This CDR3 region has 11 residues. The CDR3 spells CSAGPVQGAFF. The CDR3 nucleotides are TGCAGTGCTGGGCCCGTTCAGGGAGCTTTCTTT.

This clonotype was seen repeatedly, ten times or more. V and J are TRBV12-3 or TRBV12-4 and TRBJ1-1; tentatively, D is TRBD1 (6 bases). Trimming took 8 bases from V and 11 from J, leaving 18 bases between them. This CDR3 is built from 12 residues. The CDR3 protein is CASLYYGTPAFF. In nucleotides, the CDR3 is TGTGCCAGCTTATATTACGGGACACCGGCTTTCTTT.

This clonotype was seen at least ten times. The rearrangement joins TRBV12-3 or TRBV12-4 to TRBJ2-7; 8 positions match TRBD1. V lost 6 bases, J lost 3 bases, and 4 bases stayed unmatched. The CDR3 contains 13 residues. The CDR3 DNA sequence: TGTGCCAGCAGCCCCGACAGGGGCTACGAGCAGTACTTC. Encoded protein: CASSPDRGYEQYF.

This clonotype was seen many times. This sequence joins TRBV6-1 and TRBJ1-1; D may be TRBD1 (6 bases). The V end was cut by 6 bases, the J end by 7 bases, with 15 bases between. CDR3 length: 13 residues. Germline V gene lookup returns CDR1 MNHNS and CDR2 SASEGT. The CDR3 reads CASSPVRGFEAFF. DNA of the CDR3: TGTGCCAGCAGCCCGGTGAGGGGGTTTGAAGCTTTCTTT.

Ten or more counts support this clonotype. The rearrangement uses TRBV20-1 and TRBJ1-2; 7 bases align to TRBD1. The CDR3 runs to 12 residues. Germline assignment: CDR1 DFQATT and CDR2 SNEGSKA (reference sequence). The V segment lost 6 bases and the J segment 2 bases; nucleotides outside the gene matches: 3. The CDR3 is CSAPTGNYGYTF. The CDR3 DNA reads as TGCAGTGCCCCGACAGGGAACTATGGCTACACCTTC.

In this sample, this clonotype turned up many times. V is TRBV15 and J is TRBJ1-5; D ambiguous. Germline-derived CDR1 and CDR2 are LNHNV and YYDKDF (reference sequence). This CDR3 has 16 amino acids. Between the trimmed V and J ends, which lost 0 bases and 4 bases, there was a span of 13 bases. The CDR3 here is CATSREGPQANQPQHF. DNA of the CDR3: TGTGCCACCAGCAGAGAGGGCCCCCAGGCGAATCAGCCCCAGCATTTT.

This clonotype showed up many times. The CDR3 region is CSVARTSGRDFGEEQYF. In DNA form, the CDR3 reads TGCAGCGTCGCCCGGACTAGCGGGAGGGACTTTGGGGAGGAGCAGTACTTC. The chain has TRBV29-1 and TRBJ2-7, with TRBD2 matching 15 bases. CDR1 and CDR2 from the germline V gene are SQVTM and ANQGSEA. The CDR3 consists of 17 residues. Trimming at V came to 6 bases and at J to 7 bases, leaving 16 bases not matched to a gene.

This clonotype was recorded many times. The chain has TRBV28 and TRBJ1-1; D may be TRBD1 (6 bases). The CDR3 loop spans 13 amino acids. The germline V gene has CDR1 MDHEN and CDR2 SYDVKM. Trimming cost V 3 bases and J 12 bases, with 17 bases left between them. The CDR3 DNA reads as TGTGCCAGCAGTTTCGGGACACCCTTAGCTACTTTCTTT. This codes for CASSFGTPLATFF. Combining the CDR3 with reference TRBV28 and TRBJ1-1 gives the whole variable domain DVKVTQSSRYLVKRTGEKVFLECVQDMDHENMFWYRQDPGLGLRLIYFSYDVKMKEKGDIPEGYSVSREKKERFSLILESASTNQTSMYLCASSFGTPLATFFGQGTRLTVV.

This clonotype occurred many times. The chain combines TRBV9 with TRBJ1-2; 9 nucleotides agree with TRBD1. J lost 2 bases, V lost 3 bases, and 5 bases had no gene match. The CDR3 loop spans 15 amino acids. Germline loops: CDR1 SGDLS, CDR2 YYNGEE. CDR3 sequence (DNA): TGTGCCAGCAGCGCCAAACAGGGGGCCAACTATGGCTACACCTTC. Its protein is CASSAKQGANYGYTF. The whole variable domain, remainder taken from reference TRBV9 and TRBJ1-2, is DSGVTQTPKHLITATGQRVTLRCSPRSGDLSVYWYQQSLDQGLQFLIQYYNGEERAKGNILERFSAQQFPDLHSELNLSSLELGDSALYFCASSAKQGANYGYTFGSGTRLTVV.

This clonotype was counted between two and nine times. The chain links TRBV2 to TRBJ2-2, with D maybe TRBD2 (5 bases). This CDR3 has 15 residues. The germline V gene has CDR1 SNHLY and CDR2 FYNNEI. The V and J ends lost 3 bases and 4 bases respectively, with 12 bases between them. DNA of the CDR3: TGTGCCAGCAGTGATTGGCAGGAGGTCACCGGGGAGCTGTTTTTT. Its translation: CASSDWQEVTGELFF. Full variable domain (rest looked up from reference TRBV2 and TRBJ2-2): EPEVTQTPSHQVTQMGQEVILRCVPISNHLYFYWYRQILGQKVEFLVSFYNNEISEKSEIFDDQFSVERPDGSNFTLKIRSTKLEDSAMYFCASSDWQEVTGELFFGEGSRLTVL.